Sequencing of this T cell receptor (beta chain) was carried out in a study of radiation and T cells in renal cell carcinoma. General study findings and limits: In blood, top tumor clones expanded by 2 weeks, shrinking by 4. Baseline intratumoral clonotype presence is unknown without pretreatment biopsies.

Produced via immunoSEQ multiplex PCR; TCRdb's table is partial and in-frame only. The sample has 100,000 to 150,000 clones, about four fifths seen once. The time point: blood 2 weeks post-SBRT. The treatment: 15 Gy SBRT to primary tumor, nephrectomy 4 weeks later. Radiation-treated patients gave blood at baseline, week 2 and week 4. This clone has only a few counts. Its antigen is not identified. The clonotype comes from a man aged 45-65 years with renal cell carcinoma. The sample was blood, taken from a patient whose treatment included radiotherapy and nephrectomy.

DNA for the CDR3: TGTGCCAGCGTCTCGGGACGCTATACCACGAACACTGAAGCTTTCTTT. Translated, it gives CASVSGRYTTNTEAFF. This chain joins TRBV7-2 and TRBJ1-1; tentatively, D is TRBD1 (5 bases). V was pared by 8 bases and J by 1 base, with 20 bases between. This CDR3 is 16 amino acids long. Germline V gene sequence: CDR1 SGHTA, CDR2 FQGNSA.